This T cell receptor beta chain is from a study of OX40 agonist ivuxolimab in advanced cancers. The length of the CDR3 is 14 residues. From germline, CDR1 is SGHRS and CDR2 YFSETQ. About this clone: Its antigen is currently unknown. A junction boundary mismatches the germline segment, possibly from a read error.

Assay used: immunoSEQ multiplex PCR; TCRdb lists only in-frame clones, some missing. This table has tens of thousands of clones, around 84% appearing once. Study results and caveats: Nonresponders included some who also had low normalized T-cell clonal expansion.

The specimen was CD4+ or CD8+ T cells sorted from blood, collected in a trial of the OX40 agonist ivuxolimab. This sequence was found in an adult with an advanced solid tumor such as melanoma, head and neck, liver or kidney cancer. The chain recombines TRBV5-1 with TRBJ2-2; D gene ambiguous. The DNA of the CDR3 is TGCGCCAGCAGCTTGGCGACGAACGCCGGGGAGCTGTTTTTT. Its translation: CASSLATNAGELFF.